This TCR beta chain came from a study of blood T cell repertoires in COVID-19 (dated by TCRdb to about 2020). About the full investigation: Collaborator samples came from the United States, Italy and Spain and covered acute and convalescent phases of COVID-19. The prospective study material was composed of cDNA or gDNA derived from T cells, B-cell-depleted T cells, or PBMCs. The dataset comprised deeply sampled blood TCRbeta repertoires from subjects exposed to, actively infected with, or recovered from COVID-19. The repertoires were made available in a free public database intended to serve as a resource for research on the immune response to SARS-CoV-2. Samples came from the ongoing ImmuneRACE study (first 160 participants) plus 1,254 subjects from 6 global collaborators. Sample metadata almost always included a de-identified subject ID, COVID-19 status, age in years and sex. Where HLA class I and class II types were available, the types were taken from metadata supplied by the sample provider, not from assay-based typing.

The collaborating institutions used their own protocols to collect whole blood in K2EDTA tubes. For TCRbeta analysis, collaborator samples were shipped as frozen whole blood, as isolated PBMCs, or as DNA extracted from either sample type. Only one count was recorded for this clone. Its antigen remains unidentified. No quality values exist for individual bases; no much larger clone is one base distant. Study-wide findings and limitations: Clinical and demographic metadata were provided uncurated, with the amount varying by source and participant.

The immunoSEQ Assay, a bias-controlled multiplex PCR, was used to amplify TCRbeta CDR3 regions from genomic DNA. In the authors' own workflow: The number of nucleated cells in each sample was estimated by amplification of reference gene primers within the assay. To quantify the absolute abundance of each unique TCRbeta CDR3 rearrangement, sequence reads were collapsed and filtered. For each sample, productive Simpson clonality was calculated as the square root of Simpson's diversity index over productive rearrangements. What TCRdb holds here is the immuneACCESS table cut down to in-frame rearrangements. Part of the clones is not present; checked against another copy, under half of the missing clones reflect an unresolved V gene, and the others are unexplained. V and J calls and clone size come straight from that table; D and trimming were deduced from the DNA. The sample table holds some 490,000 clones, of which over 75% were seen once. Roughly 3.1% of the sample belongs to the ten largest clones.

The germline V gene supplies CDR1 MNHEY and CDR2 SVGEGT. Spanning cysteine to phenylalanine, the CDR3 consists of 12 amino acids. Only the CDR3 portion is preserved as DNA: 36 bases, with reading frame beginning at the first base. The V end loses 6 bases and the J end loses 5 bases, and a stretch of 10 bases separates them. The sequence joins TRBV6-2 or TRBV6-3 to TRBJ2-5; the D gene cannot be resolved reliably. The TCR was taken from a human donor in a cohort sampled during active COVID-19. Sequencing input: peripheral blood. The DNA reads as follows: TGTGCCAGCAGCCCACTCCGGGAGACCCAGTACTTC. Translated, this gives CASSPLRETQYF.